This TCR beta chain is drawn from a study of blood T cell repertoires in COVID-19. The wider study: From the United States, Italy and Spain came samples of acute and convalescent COVID-19. Nucleic acid was either cDNA or gDNA, and it came from T cells, B-cell-depleted T cells, or PBMCs.

V was pared by 4 bases and J by 3 bases, with 3 bases of the junction left unmatched. CDR1 is SGHRS, CDR2 YFSETQ, per germline. This CDR3 is built from 14 residues. The authors' processing: Reference gene primer amplification in the assay estimated nucleated cell counts. The assay was immunoSEQ multiplex PCR, and TCRdb's table has in-frame clones only and misses some. V, J and clone size were drawn from that table, and D and trimming were deduced from the DNA. The sample has roughly 500,000 clones; approximately 83% are singletons. The sequenced sample was peripheral blood. The rearrangement links TRBV5-1 to TRBJ2-5; 10 bases are shared with TRBD1. The sequence derives from a human donor in a cohort sampled during active COVID-19. This CDR3 is CASSLGTGEETQYF. The CDR3 DNA sequence: TGCGCCAGCAGCCTGGGGACAGGGGAAGAGACCCAGTACTTC.